This T cell receptor (beta chain) originates from a study of T-cell memory formation after mild COVID-19. As for the study in general: Across donors, TCR clusters were largely donor specific.

MiXCR, run by TCRdb on the 5' RACE reads, gives a single entry per CDR3 protein. This repertoire shows 400,000 to 500,000 distinct CDR3 sequences, 15% to 25% found once; its top ten account for 7.5% to 9.5%. This CDR3 spans 17 amino acids. From germline, CDR1 is MNHNY and CDR2 SVGAGI (reference sequence). The V and J ends lost 5 bases and 5 bases, in that order; junction bases with no gene match: 11. Findings and limits, study-wide: Balance between CD4 and CD8 was seen in clones contracting day 15 to 85, and a CD4+ lean was seen in later expanders.

This clonotype was found a few times. Its specificity is unknown. Specimen: PBMCs or a T cell subset sorted from them (not recorded which). This chain connects TRBV6-6 to TRBJ2-3; 12 nucleotides align to TRBD2. The sequence came from an adult woman who had mild COVID-19 (a few samples of this study predate the infection). Cell type and time point are not known. The CDR3 DNA reads TGTGCCAGCAGTAACCTCTACGGGACTAGCGGGTTAGATACGCAGTATTTT. Its protein product is CASSNLYGTSGLDTQYF.